Listed here are 29 T cell receptor beta chains from one sample, sequenced in a study of cytomegalovirus exposure and HLA in healthy donors. Primers for the PCR totalled 60 Vbeta and 13 Jbeta. Sequencing was performed with immunoSEQ multiplex PCR; in TCRdb, only in-frame clones are kept and a portion is missing. The sample shows about 130,000 clones, around three quarters of them seen only once. Sequenced input: PBMCs. These receptors were obtained from a woman aged 45-65 years in good health and CMV-seronegative.

V and J are TRBV7-9 and TRBJ2-5; D remains ambiguous. Deletions cut 5 bases from V and 5 bases from J, with 9 bases between. Germline V lookup: CDR1 SEHNR, CDR2 FQNEAQ (reference sequence). This CDR3 contains 12 residues. The CDR3 region is CASSPIRETQYF. In DNA form, the CDR3 reads TGTGCCAGCAGCCCCATCCGGGAGACCCAGTACTTC.

In this sample, this clone turned up a few times. This rearrangement joins TRBV5-1 to TRBJ1-5, with 10 bases fitting TRBD1. This CDR3 is 15 amino acids long. Looked up from germline, CDR1 is SGHRS and CDR2 is YFSETQ. The V and J ends lost 7 bases and 3 bases, in that order; junction bases with no gene match: 7. CDR3 DNA sequence: TGCGCCAGCGCCCCCGGGACAGGGGACAATCAGCCCCAGCATTTT. This codes for CASAPGTGDNQPQHF.

CDR3 sequence (DNA): TGTGCCAGTAGACTGGGGACACTCAATCAGCCCCAGCATTTT. Protein sequence: CASRLGTLNQPQHF. This chain joins TRBV19 and TRBJ1-5, with D tentatively TRBD1 (6 bases). The CDR3 contains 14 residues. The V gene's germline CDR1 is LNHDA and CDR2 SQIVND (reference sequence). Deletions cut 6 bases from V and 3 bases from J, with 12 bases between.

This chain uses TRBV25-1 with TRBJ2-1, with 9 bases lining up with TRBD2. From germline, CDR1 is MGHDK and CDR2 SYGVNS. The CDR3 sequence is 15 residues long. Losses at the gene ends were 2 bases for V and 10 bases for J; bases not matched to a gene: 9. For the CDR3, the DNA is TGTGCCAGCAGTGAAGAGGGCGGGAGGGTCCGGGAGCAGTTCTTC. It specifies CASSEEGGRVREQFF. The whole variable domain, remainder taken from reference TRBV25-1 and TRBJ2-1, is EADIYQTPRYLVIGTGKKITLECSQTMGHDKMYWYQQDPGMELHLIHYSYGVNSTEKGDLSSESTVSRIRTEHFPLTLESARPSHTSQYLCASSEEGGRVREQFFGPGTRLTVL.

The table lists this clone with a few counts. The J gene is TRBJ1-1, the V gene TRBV9; tentative D call: TRBD1 (6 bases). Germline V gives CDR1 SGDLS, CDR2 YYNGEE. V was clipped by 0 bases and J by 4 bases, with 19 bases between them. The CDR3 loop spans 17 amino acids. This CDR3 reads CASSVDLQTGLVTEAFF. The DNA for the CDR3 is TGTGCCAGCAGCGTAGATCTCCAAACAGGGTTGGTCACTGAAGCTTTCTTT.

The CDR3 sequence: CASGGQGTGELFF. CDR3 bases: TGTGCTAGTGGCGGACAGGGCACCGGGGAGCTGTTTTTT. The rearrangement links TRBV12-5 to TRBJ2-2; 8 bases are a match to TRBD1. Germline assignment: CDR1 LGHNT and CDR2 FRNRAP. V lost 6 bases and J lost 4; bases outside the gene matches: 1. CDR3 length equals 13 residues. The full variable domain, rest sourced from reference TRBV12-5 and TRBJ2-2, is DARVTQTPRHKVTEMGQEVTMRCQPILGHNTVFWYRQTMMQGLELLAYFRNRAPLDDSGMPKDRFSAEMPDATLATLKIQPSEPRDSAVYFCASGGQGTGELFFGEGSRLTVL.

This chain uses TRBV28 with TRBJ1-1; 11 bases are shared with TRBD1. Germline CDR1 and CDR2: MDHEN and SYDVKM. V lost 7 bases and J lost 5; bases outside the gene matches: 12. CDR3 length: 16 amino acids. CDR3 residues: CASTKGGTGGYTEAFF. The CDR3 nucleotides read TGTGCCAGCACCAAGGGCGGGACAGGGGGGTATACTGAAGCTTTCTTT.

The chain employs TRBV15 and TRBJ2-6, with D perhaps matching TRBD2 (7 bases). Germline-derived CDR1 and CDR2 are LNHNV and YYDKDF (reference sequence). Trimming took 3 bases from V and 2 from J, leaving 8 bases between them. The CDR3 covers 15 residues. CDR3 loop: CATSRGGPGANVLTF. The CDR3 nucleotides read TGTGCCACCAGCAGGGGGGGGCCTGGGGCCAACGTCCTGACTTTC.

The CDR3 is CASNGGPVSYEQYF. The CDR3 bases are TGTGCCAGCAACGGAGGACCTGTCTCCTACGAGCAGTACTTC. J is TRBJ2-7 and V is TRBV2; D might be TRBD2 (5 bases). Germline loops: CDR1 SNHLY, CDR2 FYNNEI. V gave up 7 bases and J gave up 0 bases, with 13 bases separating them. The CDR3 is 14 amino acids.

This clone was seen a few times. The rearrangement links TRBV29-1 to TRBJ1-1, with 8 bases fitting TRBD1. The CDR3 runs 12 residues. Germline V gene data show CDR1 as SQVTM and CDR2 as ANQGSEA. J lost 5 bases, V lost 7 bases, and 6 bases had no gene match. As DNA, the CDR3 is TGCAGCGGTAAACAGGGGGGGACTGAAGCTTTCTTT. Translated, it gives CSGKQGGTEAFF.

This clone was seen a few times. The chain combines TRBV6-5 with TRBJ1-3; weak D call: TRBD1 (5 bases). V lost 3 bases, J lost 3 bases, and 12 bases lay in between. The CDR3 covers 15 residues. CDR1 and CDR2 from the germline V gene are MNHEY and SVGAGI. The CDR3: CASSYRGYGGNTIYF. DNA for the CDR3: TGTGCCAGCAGTTATAGGGGCTATGGTGGAAACACCATATATTTT.

This clone was detected a few times. The chain has TRBV6-4 and TRBJ1-6, with 8 bases aligning to TRBD1. CDR1 is MRHNA and CDR2 is SNTAGT in the germline V gene. The CDR3 runs to 16 residues. With 8 bases clipped from V and 10 bases from J, the junction kept 16 bases outside the gene matches. The CDR3 reads CASPDPWTGPTSPLHF. The CDR3 region has the DNA TGTGCCAGCCCCGACCCCTGGACAGGGCCGACATCACCCCTCCACTTT.

The rearrangement links TRBV4-1 to TRBJ2-1; TRBD1 might be the D (6 bases). The CDR3 sequence is 16 residues long. V lost 0 bases to trimming and J lost 4 bases, with 13 bases between them. Germline CDR1 MGHRA, CDR2 YSYEKL. CDR3 DNA sequence: TGCGCCAGCAGCCAAGAATCGGGCAGGGGATACAATGAGCAGTTCTTC. This encodes CASSQESGRGYNEQFF.

The rearrangement links TRBV2 to TRBJ2-3, with 7 positions matching TRBD1. This CDR3 has 13 residues. The J segment lost 3 bases and the V segment lost 7 bases, leaving 4 bases of the junction unmatched. Germline-derived CDR1 and CDR2 are SNHLY and FYNNEI. CDR3 in DNA: TGTGCCAGCAAAAGGGGGCGAACAGATACGCAGTATTTT. Translation: CASKRGRTDTQYF. Supplemented by reference TRBV2 and TRBJ2-3, the full variable domain reads EPEVTQTPSHQVTQMGQEVILRCVPISNHLYFYWYRQILGQKVEFLVSFYNNEISEKSEIFDDQFSVERPDGSNFTLKIRSTKLEDSAMYFCASKRGRTDTQYFGPGTRLTVL.

This clone occurred once. The CDR3 bases are TGTGCCTGGAGTCGCGCCCTCCGCGAAGCTTTCTTT. This encodes CAWSRALREAFF. This chain uses TRBV30 with TRBJ1-1; D remains unclear. Trimming took off 2 bases at V and 8 bases at J, with 12 bases between the two ends. This CDR3 is 12 amino acids long. Germline V gene lookup returns CDR1 GTSNPN and CDR2 SVGIG (reference sequence).

On this clone: One end of the junction is discordant with germline, which a read error may explain. The rearrangement uses TRBV27 and TRBJ1-5, with D possibly being TRBD1 (6 bases). CDR1 MNHEY and CDR2 SMNVEV come from the germline V gene (reference sequence). CDR3 length: 17 amino acids. This CDR3 is CASSSKADSYSNQPQNF. Written as DNA, the CDR3 is TGTGCCAGCAGTTCCAAGGCGGACAGCTATAGCAATCAGCCCCAGAATTTT.

This clone was counted between two and nine times. J is TRBJ2-1 and V is TRBV5-1; TRBD2 agrees at 9 bases. V lost 3 bases, J lost 7 bases, and 8 bases stayed unmatched. This CDR3 has 15 amino acids. CDR1 is SGHRS, CDR2 YFSETQ, per germline. The CDR3 sequence is CASSSSGAQGNEQFF. The CDR3, as DNA: TGCGCCAGCAGCTCTAGCGGGGCACAAGGGAATGAGCAGTTCTTC.

The chain combines TRBV5-1 with TRBJ2-1, with 11 bases fitting TRBD2. The CDR3 contains 15 residues. V was pared by 0 bases and J by 6 bases, with 2 bases of the junction left unmatched. CDR1 and CDR2 from the germline V gene are SGHRS and YFSETQ. The chain's CDR3 is CASSLELAGANEQFF. The DNA of the CDR3 is TGCGCCAGCAGCTTGGAACTAGCGGGAGCCAATGAGCAGTTCTTC.

This clone appeared a few times. CDR3 nucleotide sequence: TGTGCCAGCATCGGAGCCGTACACTCAAAGCCCCAGCATTTT. It encodes CASIGAVHSKPQHF. The chain combines TRBV5-8 with TRBJ1-5; D is unclear. Germline V CDR1 and CDR2: SGHTS, YDEGEE. V was clipped by 6 bases and J by 8 bases, with 18 bases between them. The CDR3 runs 14 residues.

V usage is TRBV4-1 and J usage is TRBJ2-2, with 7 bases identical to TRBD2. Germline CDR1 MGHRA, CDR2 YSYEKL. This CDR3 spans 16 amino acids. V gave up 0 bases and J gave up 6 bases; unmatched junction bases: 7. The CDR3, as DNA: TGCGCCAGCAGCCAAGAGCGCGGGAGTGTTGCCGGGGAGCTGTTTTTT. It is translated as CASSQERGSVAGELFF.

This sequence joins TRBV6-5 and TRBJ2-7; 10 positions agree with TRBD1. This CDR3 contains 13 residues. CDR1 and CDR2 from the germline V gene are MNHEY and SVGAGI. V dropped 5 bases and J dropped 6; count of bases not matched to a gene: 4. The CDR3 reads CASSDRDRGEQYF. In DNA, the CDR3 is TGTGCCAGCAGTGACCGGGACAGGGGCGAGCAGTACTTC.

There are a few counts of this clone. This rearrangement joins TRBV27 to TRBJ1-1, with TRBD1 matching over 7 bases. CDR3 length: 15 amino acids. The V and J ends lost 4 bases and 4 bases, in that order; junction bases with no gene match: 9. Germline CDR1 is MNHEY and CDR2 is SMNVEV (reference sequence). Written as DNA, the CDR3 is TGTGCCAGCAGTTCATTAACTGACAGGGTCACTGAAGCTTTCTTT. Protein: CASSSLTDRVTEAFF.

The chain recombines TRBV15 with TRBJ2-3; possible D gene TRBD2, 5 bases. The germline CDR1 and CDR2 sequences are LNHNV and YYDKDF (reference sequence). V was cut by 0 bases and J by 6 bases, with 13 bases left in between. CDR3 length: 15 residues. The CDR3 loop is CATSRDLGESDTQYF. The CDR3 DNA follows: TGTGCCACCAGCAGAGATCTGGGAGAGTCCGATACGCAGTATTTT.

V is TRBV4-1 and J is TRBJ2-7, with D perhaps TRBD2 (6 bases). CDR3 length: 16 amino acids. Deletions cut 8 bases from V and 0 bases from J, with 20 bases between. Germline values: CDR1 MGHRA, CDR2 YSYEKL. The DNA for the CDR3 is TGCGCCAGCGCCCACTCCGGGACTGGGGTCTCCTACGAGCAGTACTTC. Encoded protein: CASAHSGTGVSYEQYF.

The chain uses TRBV27 and TRBJ2-5; TRBD2 agrees at 8 bases. CDR3 length: 13 amino acids. V dropped 6 bases and J dropped 5; count of bases not matched to a gene: 5. Germline assignment: CDR1 MNHEY and CDR2 SMNVEV (reference sequence). CDR3 in DNA: TGTGCCAGCAGACTAGCGGCAGGGGAGACCCAGTACTTC. This codes for CASRLAAGETQYF.

The V gene is TRBV6-1, the J gene TRBJ2-3; TRBD1 aligns across 7 bases. CDR3 length: 17 residues. Germline values: CDR1 MNHNS, CDR2 SASEGT. V shed 1 base and J 2 bases; nucleotides not matched to a gene: 9. DNA for the CDR3: TGTGCCAGCAGTGAAGATAGCCGGGACAGAATCACAGATACGCAGTATTTT. Protein: CASSEDSRDRITDTQYF.

This chain links TRBV28 with TRBJ2-5; 10 bases line up with TRBD1. CDR3 size: 16 residues. J was trimmed by 1 base and V by 4 bases; bases with no gene match: 6. Germline-derived CDR1 and CDR2 are MDHEN and SYDVKM. This CDR3 is CASSSPGQGLQETQYF. The CDR3 DNA sequence: TGTGCCAGCAGTTCACCGGGACAGGGGCTCCAAGAGACCCAGTACTTC.

Remarks on this clone: This specimen includes other DNA sequences encoding the same CDR3. The chain carries TRBV5-1 and TRBJ1-1; D not certain. Per germline, CDR1 SGHRS and CDR2 YFSETQ. This CDR3 has 13 amino acids. V lost 0 bases and J lost 0, with 3 bases in between. Here the CDR3 reads CASSLAVNTEAFF. The CDR3 region has the DNA TGCGCCAGCAGCTTGGCGGTGAACACTGAAGCTTTCTTT.

This clone was seen once. The rearrangement links TRBV7-3 to TRBJ1-3; no clear D. V dropped 4 bases and J dropped 2 bases, with 6 bases sitting between them. The CDR3 spans 13 residues. Germline lookup yields CDR1 SGHTA and CDR2 FQGTGA. In DNA, the CDR3 is TGTGCCAGCAGCTACGGGGCTGGAAACACCATATATTTT. This encodes CASSYGAGNTIYF.